The count of the clone carrying this T cell receptor beta chain is one. Trimming removed 1 base from V and 0 bases from J, with 22 bases in between. This CDR3 comprises 20 residues. CDR1 LGHNA and CDR2 YSLEER come from the germline V gene. In assigning cohorts, the study relied on participant-reported clinical history. Original handling: Estimation of nucleated cell counts was performed using reference gene primer amplification. Profiled with immunoSEQ multiplex PCR; TCRdb holds only in-frame clones, not every one. Clone size and the V and J calls come from that table; the DNA yielded D and trimming. The table shows roughly 400,000 clones, with 88% occurring only once. This sample is drawn from a study of blood T cell repertoires in COVID-19. Study summary: Donors in the United States, Italy and Spain gave samples during acute or convalescent COVID-19. T cells, B-cell-depleted T cells, or PBMCs provided the cDNA or gDNA that served as material.

This sequence originates from a woman aged 18-29 years who had been exposed to COVID-19. The sample was PBMCs or T cells enriched from blood (not recorded which). V usage is TRBV4-3 and J usage is TRBJ2-1, with a possible D match to TRBD1 (5 bases). The CDR3 DNA is TGCGCCAGCAGCCAAGCCTTATTATTCAACAGGAACCCCTCCTACAATGAGCAGTTCTTC. Residues: CASSQALLFNRNPSYNEQFF.